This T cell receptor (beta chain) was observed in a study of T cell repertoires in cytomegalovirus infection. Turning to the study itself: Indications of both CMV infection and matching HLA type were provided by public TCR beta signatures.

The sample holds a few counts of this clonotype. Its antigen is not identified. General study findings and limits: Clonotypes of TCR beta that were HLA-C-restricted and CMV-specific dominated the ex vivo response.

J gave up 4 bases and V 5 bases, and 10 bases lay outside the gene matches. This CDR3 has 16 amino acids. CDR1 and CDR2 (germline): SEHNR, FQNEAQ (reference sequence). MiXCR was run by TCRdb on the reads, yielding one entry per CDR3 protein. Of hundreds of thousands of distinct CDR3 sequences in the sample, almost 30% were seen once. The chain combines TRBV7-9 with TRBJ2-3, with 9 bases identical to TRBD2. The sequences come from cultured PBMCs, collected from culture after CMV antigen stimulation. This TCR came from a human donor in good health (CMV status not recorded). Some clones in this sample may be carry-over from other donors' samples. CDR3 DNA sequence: TGTGCCAGCAGCCCCCGCGGGGGGGCAGGGGCAGATACGCAGTATTTT. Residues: CASSPRGGAGADTQYF.